This T cell receptor beta chain emerged from a study of response to subunit inactivated influenza vaccine. TCRdb recomputed calls from the RT-PCR reads with MiXCR, one row per CDR3 protein. This table holds hundreds of thousands of distinct CDR3 sequences, around 20% found once. V was pared by 0 bases and J by 1 base, with 4 bases of the junction left unmatched. The germline gives CDR1 SEHNR, CDR2 FQNEAQ (reference sequence). The CDR3 has 17 amino acids. A few counts support this clonotype. Its antigen is still unknown. Findings and limits, study-wide: The authors offered the suggestion that each seasonal influenza vaccination recruits few new T cells.

The V and J genes are TRBV7-9 and TRBJ2-7, with 12 nucleotides matching TRBD2. The specimen was PBMCs from blood, collected around 5 days after vaccination. The origin of this receptor is a man in his fifties or sixties who received an inactivated influenza vaccine. The CDR3 DNA reads as TGTGCCAGCAGCTTAGCTTCTAGCGGGGGGGCATCCTACGAGCAGTACTTC. Protein: CASSLASSGGASYEQYF.